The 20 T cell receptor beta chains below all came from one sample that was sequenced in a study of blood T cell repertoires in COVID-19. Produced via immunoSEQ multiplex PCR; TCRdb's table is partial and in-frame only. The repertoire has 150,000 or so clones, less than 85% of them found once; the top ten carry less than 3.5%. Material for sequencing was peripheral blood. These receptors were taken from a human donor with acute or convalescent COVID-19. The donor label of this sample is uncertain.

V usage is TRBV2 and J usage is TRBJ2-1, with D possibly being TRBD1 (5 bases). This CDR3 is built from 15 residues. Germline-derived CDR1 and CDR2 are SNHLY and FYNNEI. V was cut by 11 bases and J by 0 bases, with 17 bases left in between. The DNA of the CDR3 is TGTGCCTCACCGAATAGGGGAAGCTCCTACAATGAGCAGTTCTTC. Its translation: CASPNRGSSYNEQFF.

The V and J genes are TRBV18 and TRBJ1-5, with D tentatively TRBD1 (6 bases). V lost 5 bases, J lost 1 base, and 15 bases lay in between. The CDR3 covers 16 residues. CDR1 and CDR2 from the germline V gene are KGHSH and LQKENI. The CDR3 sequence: CASSIGGAGSNQPQHF. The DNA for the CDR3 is TGTGCCAGCTCAATTGGGGGGGCAGGGAGCAATCAGCCCCAGCATTTT.

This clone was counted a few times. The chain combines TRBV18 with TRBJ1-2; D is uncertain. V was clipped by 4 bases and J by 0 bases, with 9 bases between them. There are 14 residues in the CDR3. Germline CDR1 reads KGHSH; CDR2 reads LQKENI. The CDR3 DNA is TGTGCCAGCTCACGTTCAGAAGCTAACTATGGCTACACCTTC. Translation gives CASSRSEANYGYTF.

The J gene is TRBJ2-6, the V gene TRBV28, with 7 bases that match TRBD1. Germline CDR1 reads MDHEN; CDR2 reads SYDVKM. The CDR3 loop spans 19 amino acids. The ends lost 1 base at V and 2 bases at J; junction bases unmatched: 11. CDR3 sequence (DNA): TGTGCCAGCAGTTTATATGGGCAAGACAGGGATCCTGGGGCCAACGTCCTGACTTTC. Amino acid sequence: CASSLYGQDRDPGANVLTF.

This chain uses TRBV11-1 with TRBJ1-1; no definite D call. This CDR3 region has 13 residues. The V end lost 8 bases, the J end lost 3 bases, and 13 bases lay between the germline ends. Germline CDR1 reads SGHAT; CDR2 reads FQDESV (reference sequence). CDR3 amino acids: CASSLREDTEAFF. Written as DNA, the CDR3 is TGTGCCAGCTCACTAAGGGAGGACACTGAAGCTTTCTTT.

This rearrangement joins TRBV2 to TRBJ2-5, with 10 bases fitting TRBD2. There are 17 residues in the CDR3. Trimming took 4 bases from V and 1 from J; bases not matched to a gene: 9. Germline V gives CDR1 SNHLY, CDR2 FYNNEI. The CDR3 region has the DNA TGTGCCAGCAGTGTTGGAGCTAGCGGGGGTATCCAAGAGACCCAGTACTTC. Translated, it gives CASSVGASGGIQETQYF.

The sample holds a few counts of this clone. The CDR3 bases are TGTGCCAGCAGAGCCCCTGGAAACACCATATATTTT. Amino acid sequence: CASRAPGNTIYF. This chain connects TRBV6-5 to TRBJ1-3; the D is unclear. Germline V gene sequence: CDR1 MNHEY, CDR2 SVGAGI. With 6 bases removed from V and 2 bases from J, the gap between germline ends came to 5 bases. This CDR3 is 12 amino acids long.

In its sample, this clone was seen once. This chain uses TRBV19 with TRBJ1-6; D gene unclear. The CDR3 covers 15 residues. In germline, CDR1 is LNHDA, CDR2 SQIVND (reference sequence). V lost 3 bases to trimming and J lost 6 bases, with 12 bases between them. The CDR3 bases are TGTGCCAGTAGTATTCAACAGAGCGGTAATTCACCCCTCCACTTT. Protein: CASSIQQSGNSPLHF.

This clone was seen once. The CDR3 nucleotides are TGTGCCAGCAGCTCAATCCGGAGGGACGGCTATGGCTACACCTTC. Protein product: CASSSIRRDGYGYTF. The gene calls are TRBV11-2 and TRBJ1-2; D is perhaps TRBD1 (5 bases). The CDR3 runs 15 residues. Looked up from germline, CDR1 is SGHAT and CDR2 is FQNNGV. Trimming shortened V by 4 bases and J by 4 bases, and 16 bases separated the two germline ends.

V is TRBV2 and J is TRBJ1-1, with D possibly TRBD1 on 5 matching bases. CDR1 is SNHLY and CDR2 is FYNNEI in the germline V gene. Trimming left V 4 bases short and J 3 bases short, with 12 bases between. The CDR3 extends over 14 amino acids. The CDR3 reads CASSGGGMDTEAFF. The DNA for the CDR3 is TGTGCCAGCAGTGGCGGGGGGATGGACACTGAAGCTTTCTTT.

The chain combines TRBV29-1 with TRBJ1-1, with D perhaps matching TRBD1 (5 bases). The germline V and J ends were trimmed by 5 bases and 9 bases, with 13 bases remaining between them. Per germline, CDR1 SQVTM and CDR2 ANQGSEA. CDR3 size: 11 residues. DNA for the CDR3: TGCAGCGTTCCCTTGGACAAAAAAGCTTTCTTT. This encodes CSVPLDKKAFF.

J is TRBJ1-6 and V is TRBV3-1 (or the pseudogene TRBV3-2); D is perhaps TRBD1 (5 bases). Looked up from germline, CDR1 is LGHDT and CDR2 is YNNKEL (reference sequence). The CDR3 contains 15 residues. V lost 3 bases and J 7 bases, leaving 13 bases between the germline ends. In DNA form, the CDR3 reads TGTGCCAGCAGCCAGGGGGAGGTTTCCAATTCACCCCTCCACTTT. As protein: CASSQGEVSNSPLHF.

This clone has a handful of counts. The CDR3 region is CSVLGESKKLFF. CDR3 sequence (DNA): TGCAGCGTTTTAGGGGAAAGTAAAAAACTGTTTTTT. V gene TRBV29-1 combines with J gene TRBJ1-4; D is possibly TRBD1 (5 bases). Germline V gives CDR1 SQVTM, CDR2 ANQGSEA. V gave up 5 bases and J gave up 9 bases, with 13 bases separating them. CDR3 length: 12 residues.

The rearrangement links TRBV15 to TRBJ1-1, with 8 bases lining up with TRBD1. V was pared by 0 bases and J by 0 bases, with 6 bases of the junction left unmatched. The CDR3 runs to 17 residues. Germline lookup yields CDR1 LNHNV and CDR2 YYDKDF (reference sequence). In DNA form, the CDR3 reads TGTGCCACCAGCAGAGATCCGGGCAGGGGGCTGAACACTGAAGCTTTCTTT. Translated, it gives CATSRDPGRGLNTEAFF.

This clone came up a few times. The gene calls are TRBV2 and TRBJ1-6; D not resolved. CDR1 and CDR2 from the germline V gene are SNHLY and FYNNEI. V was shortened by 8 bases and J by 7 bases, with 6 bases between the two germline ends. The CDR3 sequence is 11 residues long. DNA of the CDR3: TGTGCCAGCGGGGAGAATTCACCCCTCCACTTT. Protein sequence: CASGENSPLHF.

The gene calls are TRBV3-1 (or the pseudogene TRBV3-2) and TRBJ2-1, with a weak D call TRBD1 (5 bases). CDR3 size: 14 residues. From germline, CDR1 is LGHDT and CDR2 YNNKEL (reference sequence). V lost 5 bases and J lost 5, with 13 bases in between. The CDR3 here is CASSGPRAHNEQFF. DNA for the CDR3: TGTGCCAGCAGCGGCCCCAGGGCGCACAATGAGCAGTTCTTC.

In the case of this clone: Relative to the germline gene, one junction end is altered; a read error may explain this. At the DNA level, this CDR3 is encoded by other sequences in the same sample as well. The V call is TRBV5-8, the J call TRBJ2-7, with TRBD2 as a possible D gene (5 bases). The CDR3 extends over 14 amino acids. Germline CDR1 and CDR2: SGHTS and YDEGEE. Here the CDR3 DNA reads TGTGCCAGCAGCCCCAGGCCGGGGATGGGCGAGCAGTATTTC. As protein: CASSPRPGMGEQYF.

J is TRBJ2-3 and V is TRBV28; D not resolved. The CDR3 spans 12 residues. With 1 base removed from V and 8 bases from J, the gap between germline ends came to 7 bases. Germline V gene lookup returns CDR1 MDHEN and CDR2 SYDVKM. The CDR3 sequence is CASSLFPGTQYF. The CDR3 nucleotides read TGTGCCAGCAGTTTATTCCCCGGTACGCAGTATTTT.

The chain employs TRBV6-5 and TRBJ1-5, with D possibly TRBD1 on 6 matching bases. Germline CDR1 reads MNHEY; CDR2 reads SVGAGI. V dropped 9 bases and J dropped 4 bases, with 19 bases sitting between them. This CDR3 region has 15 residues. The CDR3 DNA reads TGTGCCAGTCTTAGAGGGGGAGAAGGAAATCAGCCCCAGCATTTT. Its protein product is CASLRGGEGNQPQHF.

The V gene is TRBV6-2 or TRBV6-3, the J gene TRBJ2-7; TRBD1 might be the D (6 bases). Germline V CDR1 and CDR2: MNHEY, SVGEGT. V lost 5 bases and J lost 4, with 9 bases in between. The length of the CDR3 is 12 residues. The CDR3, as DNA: TGTGCCAGCAGTCAACAGGGTTACGAGCAGTACTTC. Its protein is CASSQQGYEQYF.